This T cell receptor beta chain emerged from a study of shared clonotypes between healthy human individuals. This CDR3 is built from 17 residues. The V end lost 0 bases, the J end lost 7 bases, and 18 bases lay between the germline ends. Germline V lookup: CDR1 SEHNR, CDR2 FQNEAQ (reference sequence). In the original workflow: Junction-only sequences produced by ImmunoSEQ had no quality scores, so filtering differed. The repertoire was sequenced with immunoSEQ multiplex PCR; TCRdb's copy has only in-frame clones and lacks some. The D gene and trimming were derived from the DNA, and the V and J assignments and clone size from that table. The data contain 490,000 or so clones, over 65% of them singletons.

The TCR sequence derives from a woman between 40 and 55 years old in good health. Some clones in this sample may be carry-over from other donors' samples. The V call is TRBV7-9, the J call TRBJ2-2; possibly TRBD1 or TRBD2 for D (5 bases each). The material sequenced was PBMCs. CDR3 protein: CASSLASPGTQGGELFF. DNA of the CDR3: TGTGCCAGCAGCTTAGCCTCCCCCGGGACCCAAGGCGGGGAGCTGTTTTTT.